The 17 T cell receptor beta chains in this list originate from one sample, sequenced in a study of T cells in Graves' hyperthyroidism and ophthalmopathy. RNA transcripts yielded amplified TCR beta CDR3 regions. Carried out on the TCR CDR3, a first-round RT-PCR used the HTBI primer set. TCRdb redid the calling of the multiplex PCR reads with MiXCR, one entry per CDR3 protein. The table lists about 200,000 distinct CDR3 sequences, 15% to 20% of them singletons, with about 45% in the top ten. The sample consisted of blood. These receptors came from a man between 40 and 49 years old with Graves' hyperthyroidism.

This clonotype was seen at least ten times. The chain joins TRBV11-3 to TRBJ2-1; tentative D call: TRBD2 (7 bases). This CDR3 comprises 13 residues. Germline assignment: CDR1 SGHNT and CDR2 YENEEA. V dropped 5 bases and J dropped 7 bases, with 12 bases sitting between them. CDR3 loop: CASSQGGVNEQFF. DNA for the CDR3: TGTGCCAGCAGCCAAGGGGGGGTAAATGAGCAGTTCTTC.

Many counts were recorded for this clonotype. The chain joins TRBV7-6 to TRBJ2-1; a possible D gene is TRBD2 (6 bases). The CDR3 runs to 13 residues. Trimming shortened V by 1 base and J by 5 bases, and 6 bases separated the two germline ends. Looked up from germline, CDR1 is SGHVS and CDR2 is FNYEAQ. The CDR3 is CASSLGTNNEQFF. The CDR3 DNA is TGTGCCAGCAGCTTAGGGACTAACAATGAGCAGTTCTTC.

This chain uses TRBV7-2 with TRBJ2-7; D unclear. V lost 5 bases and J lost 4, with 12 bases in between. The CDR3 extends over 13 amino acids. CDR1 is SGHTA, CDR2 FQGNSA, per germline. CDR3 residues: CASSIPRTYEQYF. CDR3 nucleotide sequence: TGTGCCAGCAGCATCCCGAGGACGTACGAGCAGTACTTC.

This clonotype was observed at least ten times. This chain uses TRBV12-3 or TRBV12-4 with TRBJ2-1; D uncertain. This CDR3 contains 14 residues. Trimming cost V 2 bases and J 8 bases, with 13 bases left between them. CDR3 bases: TGTGCCAGCAGTTTAAACCGACTGTCAGATGAGCAGTTCTTC. This encodes CASSLNRLSDEQFF.

This clonotype was picked up many times. The chain links TRBV3-1 to TRBJ1-1; unclear D gene. The length of the CDR3 is 14 residues. Germline V gene lookup returns CDR1 LGHDT and CDR2 YNNKEL (reference sequence). V lost 4 bases and J 6 bases, leaving 15 bases between the germline ends. The CDR3 DNA is TGTGCCAGCAGCCCATCGGTGAGATACCCTGAAGCTTTCTTT. Its translation is CASSPSVRYPEAFF.

This clonotype was seen many times. The genes are TRBV6-1 and TRBJ2-5; 9 bases align to TRBD2. CDR1 is MNHNS, CDR2 SASEGT, per germline. CDR3 length equals 17 residues. V lost 7 bases to trimming and J lost 1 base; unmatched junction nucleotides: 13. The CDR3 loop reads CASNWAVGSGGQETQYF. For the CDR3, the DNA is TGTGCCAGCAATTGGGCGGTTGGTAGCGGGGGCCAAGAGACCCAGTACTTC.

This clonotype was found many times. V is TRBV2 and J is TRBJ1-5; possibly TRBD1 for D (5 bases). V was trimmed by 3 bases and J by 7 bases, leaving 16 bases between them. From germline, CDR1 is SNHLY and CDR2 FYNNEI. This CDR3 has 15 amino acids. The CDR3 sequence is CASSEGLGFAQPQHF. As DNA, the CDR3 is TGTGCCAGCAGTGAGGGACTGGGTTTTGCGCAGCCCCAGCATTTT.

The sample holds a few counts of this clonotype. V gene TRBV6-2 or TRBV6-3 combines with J gene TRBJ1-3; D is unclear. V dropped 8 bases and J dropped 2 bases, with 13 bases sitting between them. CDR3 size: 14 residues. Germline CDR1 and CDR2: MNHEY and SVGEGT. Written as DNA, the CDR3 is TGTGCCAGCCACGTCCGCCAGACTGGAAACACCATATATTTT. Translating gives CASHVRQTGNTIYF.

The chain carries TRBV15 and TRBJ2-7; 11 bases agree with TRBD1. Germline V gene lookup returns CDR1 LNHNV and CDR2 YYDKDF (reference sequence). J gave up 4 bases and V 3 bases, and 8 bases lay outside the gene matches. CDR3 length equals 16 residues. The CDR3 coding sequence is TGTGCCACCAGCAGCATCCGGGACAGGGGGGATTACGAGCAGTACTTC. Its translation: CATSSIRDRGDYEQYF.

This clonotype was counted between two and nine times. This chain connects TRBV29-1 to TRBJ2-7, with 7 bases identical to TRBD1. The CDR3 runs to 13 residues. From germline, CDR1 is SQVTM and CDR2 ANQGSEA. The V segment lost 4 bases and the J segment 2 bases; nucleotides outside the gene matches: 5. CDR3 residues: CSVVWDSAYEQYF. The CDR3 nucleotides are TGCAGCGTTGTCTGGGACAGTGCCTACGAGCAGTACTTC.

This clonotype was counted many times. V usage is TRBV18 and J usage is TRBJ1-2; 7 positions match TRBD1. J gave up 8 bases and V 2 bases, and 5 bases lay outside the gene matches. In germline, CDR1 is KGHSH, CDR2 LQKENI. CDR3 length equals 13 residues. The CDR3 region is CASSPGTAVGYTF. In nucleotides, the CDR3 is TGTGCCAGCTCACCAGGGACAGCAGTCGGCTACACCTTC.

This clonotype was seen many times. The rearrangement links TRBV10-3 to TRBJ1-2; D is unclear. The CDR3 runs to 15 residues. The germline CDR1 and CDR2 sequences are ENHRY and SYGVKD. Trimming cost V 6 bases and J 0 bases, with 14 bases left between them. CDR3 DNA sequence: TGTGCCATCAGCCCCGAGGCGGAAGCTAACTATGGCTACACCTTC. It specifies CAISPEAEANYGYTF.

There are many counts of this clonotype. This chain links TRBV7-9 with TRBJ1-1, with D unclear. Germline V gene sequence: CDR1 SEHNR, CDR2 FQNEAQ (reference sequence). V shed 1 base and J shed 6 bases, with 6 bases lying between them. The CDR3 sequence is 12 residues long. Here the CDR3 reads CASSLVPPEAFF. CDR3 in DNA: TGTGCCAGCAGCTTAGTTCCCCCTGAAGCTTTCTTT.

This clonotype appeared once. The rearrangement links TRBV5-6 to TRBJ1-5, with 7 bases identical to TRBD1. CDR1 SGHDT and CDR2 YYEEEE come from the germline V gene. This CDR3 has 13 amino acids. J lost 8 bases, V lost 4 bases, and 6 bases had no gene match. CDR3 sequence reads: CASSRQGVKPQHF. CDR3 coding DNA: TGTGCCAGCAGCCGACAGGGAGTGAAGCCCCAGCATTTT.

As to this clonotype: The CDR3 does not close with the conserved phenylalanine or tryptophan, likely indicating a read error. The chain has TRBV5-6 and TRBJ2-5; unclear D gene. V was shortened by 4 bases and J by 1 base, with 8 bases between the two germline ends. CDR3 length: 13 amino acids. Per germline, CDR1 SGHDT and CDR2 YYEEEE. CDR3 protein: CASSPRVQETQYL. The CDR3 bases are TGTGCCAGCAGCCCTCGGGTCCAAGAGACCCAGTACCTC.

This clonotype occurred many times. J is TRBJ2-5 and V is TRBV5-1; D is ambiguous. Germline CDR1 is SGHRS and CDR2 is YFSETQ. V was shortened by 0 bases and J by 5 bases, with 8 bases between the two germline ends. This CDR3 is 13 amino acids long. CDR3 loop: CASSLDEPETQYF. In DNA, the CDR3 is TGCGCCAGCAGCTTGGACGAGCCCGAGACCCAGTACTTC.

This clonotype showed up many times. The chain uses TRBV6-1 and TRBJ2-5, with TRBD1 as a possible D gene (6 bases). The CDR3 extends over 13 amino acids. Germline V gene lookup returns CDR1 MNHNS and CDR2 SASEGT. Trimming stripped 8 bases from V and 4 bases from J, with 14 bases between. CDR3 bases: TGTGCCAGCGTGCGACAGGTTGGAGAGACCCAGTACTTC. Protein: CASVRQVGETQYF.